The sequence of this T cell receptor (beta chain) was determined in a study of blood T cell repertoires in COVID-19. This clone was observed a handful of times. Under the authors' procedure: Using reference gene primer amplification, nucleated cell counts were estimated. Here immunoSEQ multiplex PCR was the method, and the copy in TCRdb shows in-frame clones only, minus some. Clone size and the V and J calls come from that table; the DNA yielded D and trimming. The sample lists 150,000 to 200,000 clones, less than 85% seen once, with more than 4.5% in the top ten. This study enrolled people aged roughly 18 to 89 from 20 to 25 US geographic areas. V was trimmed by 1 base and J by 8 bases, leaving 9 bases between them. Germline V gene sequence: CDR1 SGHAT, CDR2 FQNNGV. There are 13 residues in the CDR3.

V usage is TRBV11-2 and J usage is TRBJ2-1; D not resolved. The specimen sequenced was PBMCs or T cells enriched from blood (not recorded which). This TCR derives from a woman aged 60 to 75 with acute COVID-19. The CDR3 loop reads CASSLVRGDEQFF. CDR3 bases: TGTGCCAGCAGCTTAGTCAGAGGAGATGAGCAGTTCTTC.